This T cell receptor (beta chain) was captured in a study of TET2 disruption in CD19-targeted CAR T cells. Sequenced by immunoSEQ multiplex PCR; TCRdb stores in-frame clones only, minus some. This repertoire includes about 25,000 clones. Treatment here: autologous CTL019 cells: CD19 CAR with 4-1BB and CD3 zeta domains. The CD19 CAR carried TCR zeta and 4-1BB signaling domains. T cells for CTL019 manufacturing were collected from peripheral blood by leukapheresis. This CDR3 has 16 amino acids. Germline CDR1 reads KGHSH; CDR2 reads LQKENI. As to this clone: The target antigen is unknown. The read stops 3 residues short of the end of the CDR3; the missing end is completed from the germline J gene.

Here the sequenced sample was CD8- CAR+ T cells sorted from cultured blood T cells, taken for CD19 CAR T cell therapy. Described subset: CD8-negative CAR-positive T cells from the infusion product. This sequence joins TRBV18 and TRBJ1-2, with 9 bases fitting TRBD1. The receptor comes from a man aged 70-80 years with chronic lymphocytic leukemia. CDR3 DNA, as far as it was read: TGTGCCAGCTCACTACAGGGGGCGGGAAGCACAGATACC. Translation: CASSLQGAGSTDT. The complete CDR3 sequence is CASSLQGAGSTDTYTF.